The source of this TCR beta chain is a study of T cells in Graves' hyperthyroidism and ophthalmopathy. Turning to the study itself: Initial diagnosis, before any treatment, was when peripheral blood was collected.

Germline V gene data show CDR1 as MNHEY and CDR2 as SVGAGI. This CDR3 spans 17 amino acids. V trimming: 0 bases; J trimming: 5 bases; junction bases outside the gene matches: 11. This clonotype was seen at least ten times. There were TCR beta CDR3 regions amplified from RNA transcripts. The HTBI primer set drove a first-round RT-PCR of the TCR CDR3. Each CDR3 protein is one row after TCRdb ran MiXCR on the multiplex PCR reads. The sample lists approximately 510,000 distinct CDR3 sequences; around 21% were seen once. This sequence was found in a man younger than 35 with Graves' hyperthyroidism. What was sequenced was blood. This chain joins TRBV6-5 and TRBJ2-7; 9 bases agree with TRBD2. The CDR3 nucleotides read TGTGCCAGCAGTTACTCCGGTCCGGCTAGCGGGGTCCACGAGCAGTACTTC. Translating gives CASSYSGPASGVHEQYF.